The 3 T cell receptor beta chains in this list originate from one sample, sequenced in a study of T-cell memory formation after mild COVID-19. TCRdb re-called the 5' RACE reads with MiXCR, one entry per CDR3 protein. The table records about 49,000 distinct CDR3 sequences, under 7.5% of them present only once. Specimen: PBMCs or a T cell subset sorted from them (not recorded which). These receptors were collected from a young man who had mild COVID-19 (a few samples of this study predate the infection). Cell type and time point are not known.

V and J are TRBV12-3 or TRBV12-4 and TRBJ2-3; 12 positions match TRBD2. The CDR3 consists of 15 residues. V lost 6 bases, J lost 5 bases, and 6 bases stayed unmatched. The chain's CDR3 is CASSPGLAGRDTQYF. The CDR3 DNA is TGTGCCAGCAGCCCAGGACTAGCGGGGAGAGATACGCAGTATTTT.

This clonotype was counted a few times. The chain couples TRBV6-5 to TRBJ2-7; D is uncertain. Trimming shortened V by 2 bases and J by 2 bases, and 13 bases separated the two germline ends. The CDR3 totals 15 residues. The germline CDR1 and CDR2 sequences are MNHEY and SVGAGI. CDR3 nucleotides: TGTGCCAGCAGTTACGTGGCTAGTCTCCCCTACGAGCAGTACTTC. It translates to CASSYVASLPYEQYF.

The DNA for the CDR3 is TGTGCCAGCAGCGCCCCCATAAAATCTTGGGCTGGCACCTTC. Translating it yields CASSAPIKSWAGTF. This chain uses TRBV7-9 with TRBJ1-2; D unresolved. V was trimmed by 5 bases and J by 13 bases, leaving 23 bases between them. CDR1 is SEHNR, CDR2 FQNEAQ, per germline (reference sequence). This CDR3 is built from 14 residues.